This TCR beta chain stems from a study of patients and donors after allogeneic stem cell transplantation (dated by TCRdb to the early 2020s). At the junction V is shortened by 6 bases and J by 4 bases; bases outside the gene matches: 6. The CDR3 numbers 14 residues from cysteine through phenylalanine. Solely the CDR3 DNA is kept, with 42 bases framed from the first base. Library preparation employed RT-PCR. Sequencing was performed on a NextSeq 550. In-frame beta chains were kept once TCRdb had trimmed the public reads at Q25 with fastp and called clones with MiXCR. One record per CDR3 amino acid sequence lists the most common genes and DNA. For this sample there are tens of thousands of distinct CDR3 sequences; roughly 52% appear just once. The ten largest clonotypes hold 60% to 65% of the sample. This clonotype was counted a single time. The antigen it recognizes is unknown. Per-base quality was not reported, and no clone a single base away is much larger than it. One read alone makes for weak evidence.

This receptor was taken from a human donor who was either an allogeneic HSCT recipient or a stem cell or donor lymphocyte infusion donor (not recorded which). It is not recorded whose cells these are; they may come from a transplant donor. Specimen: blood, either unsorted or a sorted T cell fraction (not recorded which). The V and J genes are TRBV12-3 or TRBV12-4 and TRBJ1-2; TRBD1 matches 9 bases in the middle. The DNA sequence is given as TGTGCCAGCAGGGGACAGGGAGAGAGCTATGGCTACACCTTC. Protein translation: CASRGQGESYGYTF.